The sequence of this T cell receptor (beta chain) was determined in a study of early T cells in non-severe SARS-CoV-2 infection. In the study overall: It was bulk RNA from unsorted whole blood that was sequenced, and the chains were unpaired.

A few counts support this clonotype. From the 5' RACE reads, TCRdb called clonotypes with MiXCR, one entry per CDR3 protein. This sample has about 46,000 distinct CDR3 sequences, with roughly 8.8% found just once. Germline V gives CDR1 MDHEN, CDR2 SYDVKM. Trimming shortened V by 8 bases and J by 2 bases, and 10 bases separated the two germline ends. The CDR3 runs to 12 residues. The sequencing input was whole blood. The sequence derives from an adult who was a healthcare worker with PCR-confirmed SARS-CoV-2 infection or an uninfected control (not recorded which). V is TRBV28 and J is TRBJ2-7, with D uncertain. The CDR3 spells CASPSGPYEQYF. CDR3 nucleotides: TGTGCCAGCCCTTCCGGGCCCTACGAGCAGTACTTC.